This T cell receptor (beta chain) was sequenced in a study of blood T cell repertoires in COVID-19. The wider study: COVID-19 samples from acute and convalescent phases originated in the United States, Italy and Spain. Nucleic acid was either cDNA or gDNA, and it came from T cells, B-cell-depleted T cells, or PBMCs.

Germline assignment: CDR1 SGDLS and CDR2 YYNGEE. The CDR3 sequence is 13 residues long. Between the trimmed V and J ends, which lost 4 bases and 4 bases, there was a span of 9 bases. Original processing notes: Reference gene primer amplification gave nucleated cell count estimates. Assay: immunoSEQ multiplex PCR; the TCRdb copy retains only in-frame clones and omits some. D and trimming come from the DNA, and the V and J calls and clone size come from that table. The table records some 62,000 clones, about 88% of them present only once. Sequenced: peripheral blood. The sequence came from a human donor in a cohort sampled during active COVID-19. This rearrangement joins TRBV9 to TRBJ2-1; D is ambiguous. This CDR3 is CASSPRGYNEQFF. The CDR3 coding sequence is TGTGCCAGCAGCCCGAGAGGTTACAATGAGCAGTTCTTC.